The 13 T cell receptor beta chains listed next were all sequenced from one sample in a study of early T cells in non-severe SARS-CoV-2 infection. TCRdb reanalysed the 5' RACE reads using MiXCR and keeps one entry per CDR3 protein. The repertoire holds roughly 71,000 distinct CDR3 sequences, roughly 13% seen once, with approximately 5.5% in the top ten. Input material: whole blood. The receptors here all came from an adult who was a healthcare worker with PCR-confirmed SARS-CoV-2 infection or an uninfected control (not recorded which).

In this sample, this clonotype turned up a few times. The V and J genes are TRBV18 and TRBJ2-7; D is ambiguous. The germline CDR1 and CDR2 sequences are KGHSH and LQKENI. With 3 bases removed from V and 2 bases from J, the gap between germline ends came to 11 bases. The CDR3 sequence is 14 residues long. The CDR3 loop is CASSPSKDPYEQYF. In DNA, the CDR3 is TGTGCCAGCTCACCGTCGAAGGATCCCTACGAGCAGTACTTC.

DNA for the CDR3: TGCAGCGTTGGTGAGGGCCAAGAGACCCAGTACTTC. Translated, it gives CSVGEGQETQYF. V is TRBV29-1 and J is TRBJ2-5; the D gene is possibly TRBD2 (5 bases). Trimming stripped 4 bases from V and 1 base from J, with 7 bases between. The CDR3 extends over 12 amino acids. Germline V gene sequence: CDR1 SQVTM, CDR2 ANQGSEA.

The genes are TRBV7-9 and TRBJ2-5; D is possibly TRBD1 (5 bases). Trimming shortened V by 5 bases and J by 4 bases, and 17 bases separated the two germline ends. The CDR3 extends over 15 amino acids. Germline lookup yields CDR1 SEHNR and CDR2 FQNEAQ (reference sequence). Here the CDR3 reads CASSPTVRSGETQYF. The CDR3 DNA reads as TGTGCCAGCAGCCCGACAGTTAGATCGGGAGAGACCCAGTACTTC.

This clonotype was detected ten times or more. The CDR3 DNA follows: TGTGCCAGCAGTTTGCAGCGGGGGGTCCAAGAGACCCAGTACTTC. Translated: CASSLQRGVQETQYF. The chain carries TRBV12-3 or TRBV12-4 and TRBJ2-5, with TRBD2 matching over 9 bases. Unmatched junction bases numbered 3, after V lost 3 bases and J lost 1 base. CDR3 size: 15 residues.

V gene TRBV7-3 combines with J gene TRBJ2-6; D is uncertain. From germline, CDR1 is SGHTA and CDR2 FQGTGA. V lost 0 bases, J lost 0 bases, and 3 bases lay in between. The CDR3 consists of 15 residues. The CDR3 DNA sequence: TGTGCCAGCAGCTTAACACCCTCTGGGGCCAACGTCCTGACTTTC. It specifies CASSLTPSGANVLTF.

This clonotype was seen more than once but under ten times. This chain links TRBV4-2 with TRBJ1-5; 7 nucleotides agree with TRBD1. The CDR3 consists of 16 residues. V shed 1 base, J shed 1 base, and the junction held 4 bases outside the gene matches. The V gene's germline CDR1 is LGHNA and CDR2 YNFKEQ. The CDR3 bases are TGTGCCAGCAGCCAAGCATGGGGACAGAGCAATCAGCCCCAGCATTTT. This translates into CASSQAWGQSNQPQHF.

There are many counts of this clonotype. The V call is TRBV4-1, the J call TRBJ2-1; D call uncertain. With 1 base removed from V and 10 bases from J, the gap between germline ends came to 14 bases. The CDR3 has 14 amino acids. The germline V gene has CDR1 MGHRA and CDR2 YSYEKL. The CDR3 here is CASSQVGISLEQFF. CDR3 in DNA: TGCGCCAGCAGCCAAGTAGGGATCTCTTTAGAGCAGTTCTTC.

This rearrangement joins TRBV5-5 to TRBJ2-2, with D perhaps matching TRBD1 (6 bases). The CDR3 consists of 15 residues. Germline V CDR1 and CDR2: SGHKS, YYEKEE (reference sequence). The germline V and J ends were trimmed by 4 bases and 3 bases, with 13 bases remaining between them. This CDR3 is CASSQTGSYTGELFF. DNA for the CDR3: TGTGCCAGCAGCCAGACAGGATCATACACCGGGGAGCTGTTTTTT.

In this sample, this clonotype turned up a few times. The J gene is TRBJ2-2, the V gene TRBV5-1, with D possibly called TRBD1 or TRBD2 (5 bases each). Trimming pared 3 bases from V and 1 base from J, leaving 13 bases between. The CDR3 loop spans 16 amino acids. The V gene's germline CDR1 is SGHRS and CDR2 YFSETQ. DNA of the CDR3: TGCGCCAGCAGCTCGCCCGGGACGGGGAACACCGGGGAGCTGTTTTTT. This gives the protein CASSSPGTGNTGELFF.

The J gene is TRBJ1-2, the V gene TRBV7-3; 12 nucleotides line up with TRBD1. Losses at the gene ends were 5 bases for V and 6 bases for J; bases not matched to a gene: 16. This CDR3 has 18 residues. Germline lookup yields CDR1 SGHTA and CDR2 FQGTGA. The CDR3: CASSPYHRDRGLENGYTF. As DNA, the CDR3 is TGTGCCAGCAGCCCCTACCACCGGGACAGGGGGCTGGAAAATGGCTACACCTTC.

J is TRBJ2-5 and V is TRBV19; perhaps TRBD1 as D (6 bases). V was trimmed by 1 base and J by 1 base, leaving 10 bases between them. Germline assignment: CDR1 LNHDA and CDR2 SQIVND (reference sequence). The CDR3 is 15 residues long. The CDR3 here is CASSIGGQRQETQYF. As DNA, the CDR3 is TGTGCCAGTAGTATAGGTGGACAGCGCCAAGAGACCCAGTACTTC.

The gene calls are TRBV7-3 and TRBJ2-3; D gene unclear. Looked up from germline, CDR1 is SGHTA and CDR2 is FQGTGA. Trimming shortened V by 2 bases and J by 0 bases, and 6 bases separated the two germline ends. The CDR3 has 14 amino acids. The CDR3 nucleotides are TGTGCCAGCAGCTTACATACTAGCACAGATACGCAGTATTTT. Amino acid sequence: CASSLHTSTDTQYF.

Points on this clonotype: A much larger clonotype is one base distant, so this may be a read error. The chain links TRBV13 to TRBJ2-7; TRBD1 agrees at 8 bases. The germline V gene has CDR1 PRHDT and CDR2 FYEKMQ (reference sequence). With V trimmed by 1 base and J by 2 bases, 1 base remained unmatched. This CDR3 is built from 14 residues. The CDR3 loop is CASSLVRGPYEQYF. In nucleotides, the CDR3 is TGTGCCAGCAGCTTAGTCAGGGGGCCCTACGAGCAGTACTTC.